This T cell receptor beta chain was recovered during a study of metastatic and nonmetastatic thyroid tumors. Trimming at V came to 4 bases and at J to 5 bases, leaving 8 bases not matched to a gene. CDR1 and CDR2 from the germline V gene are MNHEY and SMNVEV (reference sequence). The CDR3 spans 16 residues. TCRdb reassembled clones from the PCR reads with MiXCR. The repertoire has tens of thousands of clones, approximately 20% of them found once; the top ten carry roughly 13%. All patients reached thyroid surgery having received no treatment beforehand. The V call is TRBV27, the J call TRBJ2-7; 13 bases line up with TRBD2. The source material was tumor tissue. The origin of this receptor is a female donor with papillary thyroid cancer or a benign thyroid nodule (not recorded which). Some clones in this sample may be carry-over from other donors' samples. CDR3 sequence reads: CASSSGLAGSPHEQYF. CDR3 nucleotide sequence: TGTGCCAGCAGTTCGGGACTAGCGGGGTCTCCCCACGAGCAGTACTTC.